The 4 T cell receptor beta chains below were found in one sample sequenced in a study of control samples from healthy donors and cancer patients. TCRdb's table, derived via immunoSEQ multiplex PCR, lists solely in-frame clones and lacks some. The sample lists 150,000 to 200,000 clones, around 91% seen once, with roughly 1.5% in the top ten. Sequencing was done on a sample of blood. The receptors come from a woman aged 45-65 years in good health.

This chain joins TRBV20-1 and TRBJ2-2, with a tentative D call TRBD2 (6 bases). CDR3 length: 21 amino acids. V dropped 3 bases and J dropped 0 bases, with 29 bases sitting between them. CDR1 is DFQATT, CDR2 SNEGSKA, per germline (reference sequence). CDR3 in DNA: TGCAGTGCTAGTGATTGGAAGGTCCTAGTGTCGGGGGTCTCGAACACCGGGGAGCTGTTTTTT. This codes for CSASDWKVLVSGVSNTGELFF.

The CDR3 protein is CASSSPLHLNTGELFF. The CDR3 DNA follows: TGTGCCAGCAGCTCCCCACTACACCTGAACACCGGGGAGCTGTTTTTT. J is TRBJ2-2 and V is TRBV9; no definite D call. CDR3 length: 16 residues. Trimming removed 4 bases from V and 1 base from J, with 14 bases in between. Germline CDR1 reads SGDLS; CDR2 reads YYNGEE.

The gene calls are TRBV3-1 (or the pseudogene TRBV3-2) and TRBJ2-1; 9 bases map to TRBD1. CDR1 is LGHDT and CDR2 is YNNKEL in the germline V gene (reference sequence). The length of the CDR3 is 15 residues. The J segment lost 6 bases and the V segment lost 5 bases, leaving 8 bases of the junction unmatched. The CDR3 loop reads CASSRPGQGSNEQFF. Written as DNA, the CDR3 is TGTGCCAGCAGCAGACCGGGACAGGGTTCCAATGAGCAGTTCTTC.

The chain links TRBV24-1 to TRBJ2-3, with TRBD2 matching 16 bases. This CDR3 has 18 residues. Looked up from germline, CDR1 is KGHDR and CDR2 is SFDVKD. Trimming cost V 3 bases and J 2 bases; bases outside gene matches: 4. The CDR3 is CATSDRGTSGGDTDTQYF. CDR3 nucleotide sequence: TGTGCCACCAGTGATCGCGGGACTAGCGGGGGGGACACAGATACGCAGTATTTT.